This T cell receptor beta chain was recorded in a study of blood T cell repertoires in COVID-19. Whole-study context: Acute and convalescent COVID-19 samples came from the United States, Italy and Spain.

Measured with immunoSEQ multiplex PCR; TCRdb has only the in-frame clones, and not every one. The sample holds 60,000 to 85,000 clones, 88% seen once. The CDR3 extends over 15 amino acids. The trim removed 3 bases at V and 7 bases at J, leaving 6 bases unmatched. Germline V CDR1 and CDR2: SGHRS, YFSETQ. This clonotype originated in a woman older than 75 with active or convalescent COVID-19. Material for sequencing was peripheral blood. The J gene is TRBJ1-6, the V gene TRBV5-1; 8 nucleotides agree with TRBD1. The CDR3 nucleotides are TGCGCCAGCAGCTCTCGGACAGGGCGGAATTCACCCCTCCACTTT. It encodes CASSSRTGRNSPLHF.